These 14 T cell receptor beta chains came from one sample sequenced in a study of spatial heterogeneity in lung cancer. Study-wide findings and caveats: Counts of expanded alpha and beta TCRs within tumors tracked the tumor nonsynonymous mutation count.

As for time point: sample taken at primary tumor resection. Antigen specificity for these receptors is unknown. TCRdb itself ran the 5' RACE reads through MiXCR, one entry per CDR3 protein. The sample consists of about 100,000 distinct CDR3 sequences, around 4.3% of them appearing once. The sample was lung tumor tissue, taken at surgery. Receptors originate from a male donor with early-stage non-small cell lung cancer.

This clonotype appeared many times. The chain combines TRBV6-1 with TRBJ1-1; D not certain. CDR3 length: 16 residues. V gave up 4 bases and J gave up 3 bases, with 18 bases separating them. Germline V gives CDR1 MNHNS, CDR2 SASEGT. CDR3 loop: CASSVLDLNRDTEAFF. The CDR3, as DNA: TGTGCCAGCAGTGTATTGGACTTAAATAGGGACACTGAAGCTTTCTTT.

The rearrangement links TRBV4-1 to TRBJ2-2; 8 bases align to TRBD1. The trim removed 4 bases at V and 0 bases at J, leaving 4 bases unmatched. CDR1 MGHRA and CDR2 YSYEKL come from the germline V gene. The CDR3 runs to 16 residues. The CDR3 region is CASSLRQGPNTGELFF. The CDR3 nucleotides read TGCGCCAGCAGCCTTCGACAGGGGCCGAACACCGGGGAGCTGTTTTTT.

This clonotype was observed many times. The rearrangement uses TRBV15 and TRBJ2-5; D unresolved. Trimming cost V 3 bases and J 5 bases, with 13 bases left between them. Per the germline V gene, CDR1 is LNHNV and CDR2 is YYDKDF (reference sequence). The CDR3 contains 14 residues. The CDR3 coding sequence is TGTGCCACCAGCAGGGTAGAAAATTGGGAGACCCAGTACTTC. As protein: CATSRVENWETQYF. The full variable domain, with the rest looked up from reference TRBV15 and TRBJ2-5, is DAMVIQNPRYQVTQFGKPVTLSCSQTLNHNVMYWYQQKSSQAPKLLFHYYDKDFNNEADTPDNFQSRRPNTSFCFLDIRSPGLGDTAMYLCATSRVENWETQYFGPGTRLLVL.

This clonotype was found many times. The chain links TRBV5-1 to TRBJ1-4; possibly TRBD1 for D (6 bases). Germline CDR1 and CDR2: SGHRS and YFSETQ. There are 12 residues in the CDR3. Trimming cost V 4 bases and J 11 bases, with 12 bases left between them. Here the CDR3 DNA reads TGCGCCAGCAGCACCCCAGGGGATAAACTGTTTTTT. It codes for CASSTPGDKLFF.

The table lists this clonotype with many counts. The chain is built from TRBV2 and TRBJ1-1; D possibly corresponds to TRBD1 (5 bases). Germline V lookup: CDR1 SNHLY, CDR2 FYNNEI. CDR3 length: 15 residues. V lost 7 bases and J lost 0, with 15 bases in between. The CDR3 sequence: CASNRGDELNTEAFF. CDR3 nucleotide sequence: TGTGCCAGCAACCGAGGGGACGAACTGAACACTGAAGCTTTCTTT. The whole variable domain, remainder taken from reference TRBV2 and TRBJ1-1, is EPEVTQTPSHQVTQMGQEVILRCVPISNHLYFYWYRQILGQKVEFLVSFYNNEISEKSEIFDDQFSVERPDGSNFTLKIRSTKLEDSAMYFCASNRGDELNTEAFFGQGTRLTVV.

This clonotype was observed a few times. The chain combines TRBV7-8 with TRBJ2-3, with D maybe TRBD2 (6 bases). CDR1 is SGHVS and CDR2 is FQNEAQ in the germline V gene. CDR3 size: 16 residues. The V end lost 3 bases, the J end lost 6 bases, and 19 bases lay between the germline ends. CDR3 nucleotides: TGTGCCAGCAGCTTGGCCGTGCCGGGAGCAGCTGATACGCAGTATTTT. It translates to CASSLAVPGAADTQYF.

In this sample, this clonotype turned up many times. The chain has TRBV3-1 and TRBJ2-7, with TRBD1 identical over 7 bases. This CDR3 has 17 residues. Losses at the gene ends were 2 bases for V and 3 bases for J; bases not matched to a gene: 13. CDR1 and CDR2 (germline): LGHDT, YNNKEL (reference sequence). The CDR3 DNA is TGTGCCAGCAGCCAACCCACTACAGGGGAAAGGGTCTACGAGCAGTACTTC. Translated, it gives CASSQPTTGERVYEQYF.

The chain carries TRBV10-3 and TRBJ2-1; TRBD2 agrees at 11 bases. The ends lost 0 bases at V and 7 bases at J; junction bases unmatched: 2. The CDR3 consists of 15 residues. The germline V gene has CDR1 ENHRY and CDR2 SYGVKD. The CDR3 nucleotides are TGTGCCATCAGTGAGTCACTAGCGGGAGTAAATGAGCAGTTCTTC. Protein sequence: CAISESLAGVNEQFF.

In its sample, this clonotype was seen many times. The V call is TRBV28, the J call TRBJ1-6, with a tentative D call TRBD1 (5 bases). The CDR3 is 13 residues long. The ends were cut back, 7 bases at V and 5 bases at J, with 9 bases in the middle. The germline V gene has CDR1 MDHEN and CDR2 SYDVKM. The CDR3 region is CASKGRNNSPLHF. CDR3 DNA sequence: TGTGCCAGCAAGGGGAGAAATAATTCACCCCTCCACTTT.

The table lists this clonotype with many counts. The chain joins TRBV4-1 to TRBJ1-6, with TRBD1 identical over 8 bases. With 0 bases clipped from V and 0 bases from J, the junction kept 7 bases outside the gene matches. The CDR3 runs 19 residues. Germline V gives CDR1 MGHRA, CDR2 YSYEKL. CDR3 protein: CASSQEDGTGSSYNSPLHF. The CDR3 nucleotides are TGCGCCAGCAGCCAAGAGGACGGGACAGGCAGCTCCTATAATTCACCCCTCCACTTT.

The chain recombines TRBV30 with TRBJ2-5; TRBD2 aligns across 7 bases. The CDR3 is 15 amino acids. Germline CDR1 and CDR2: GTSNPN and SVGIG (reference sequence). V dropped 2 bases and J dropped 5; count of bases not matched to a gene: 11. This chain's CDR3 is CAWSPTGQGGETQYF. The CDR3, as DNA: TGTGCCTGGAGTCCAACGGGGCAGGGAGGGGAGACCCAGTACTTC.

This clonotype occurred a few times. The chain couples TRBV28 to TRBJ2-3; tentative D call: TRBD1 (6 bases). The V end was cut by 8 bases, the J end by 2 bases, with 11 bases between. CDR3 length: 13 residues. The germline gives CDR1 MDHEN, CDR2 SYDVKM. The CDR3 DNA sequence: TGTGCCAGCCAGGGACATAACACAGATACGCAGTATTTT. Encoded protein: CASQGHNTDTQYF.

This clonotype was picked up many times. This chain connects TRBV20-1 to TRBJ2-7, with 7 bases that match TRBD1. The CDR3 extends over 14 amino acids. CDR1 is DFQATT and CDR2 is SNEGSKA in the germline V gene (reference sequence). Trimming took 2 bases from V and 2 from J; bases not matched to a gene: 6. CDR3 DNA sequence: TGCAGTGCTAGATCTACGACAGGGACCTACGAGCAGTACTTC. Its translation is CSARSTTGTYEQYF.

This clonotype came up many times. This chain joins TRBV4-1 and TRBJ2-3; TRBD2 aligns across 7 bases. Losses at the gene ends were 1 base for V and 2 bases for J; bases not matched to a gene: 6. Germline V gene data show CDR1 as MGHRA and CDR2 as YSYEKL. CDR3 length: 16 amino acids. In DNA form, the CDR3 reads TGCGCCAGCAGCCAAGGTCGAGCGGGACCCACAGATACGCAGTATTTT. Translating it yields CASSQGRAGPTDTQYF.